Below, 8 T cell receptor beta chains from the same sample are listed, as sequenced in a study of early T cells in non-severe SARS-CoV-2 infection. TCRdb used MiXCR to reprocess the 5' RACE reads, holding one entry per CDR3 protein. The sample includes about 97,000 distinct CDR3 sequences, 11% seen only once; the top ten take roughly 4.5%. This specimen consisted of whole blood, obtained at baseline. The receptors originated from an adult who was a healthcare worker with PCR-confirmed SARS-CoV-2 infection or an uninfected control (not recorded which).

V and J are TRBV6-5 and TRBJ1-5; no clear D. This CDR3 contains 14 residues. V was cut by 6 bases and J by 4 bases, with 13 bases left in between. Germline CDR1 MNHEY, CDR2 SVGAGI. CDR3 nucleotides: TGTGCCAGCAGCCTCTCTTCGGGAAATCAGCCCCAGCATTTT. This gives the protein CASSLSSGNQPQHF.

In its sample, this clonotype was seen many times. This chain uses TRBV11-1 with TRBJ1-5, with D perhaps TRBD1 (6 bases). Trimming removed 5 bases at V and 9 bases at J, with 14 bases between. The CDR3 has 13 residues. From germline, CDR1 is SGHAT and CDR2 FQDESV (reference sequence). The CDR3 nucleotides read TGTGCCAGCAGCATCAACAGGGATGGGCCCCAGCATTTT. Amino acid sequence: CASSINRDGPQHF.

The chain couples TRBV6-2 or TRBV6-3 to TRBJ2-7, with 7 bases fitting TRBD2. Germline CDR1 MNHEY, CDR2 SVGEGT. With 2 bases clipped from V and 10 bases from J, the junction kept 14 bases outside the gene matches. CDR3 size: 15 residues. CDR3 nucleotide sequence: TGTGCCAGCAGTTACCTTCGTCTAGCGGCCGCCCTACAGTACTTC. This gives the protein CASSYLRLAAALQYF.

Ten or more counts support this clonotype. The DNA for the CDR3 is TGCAGTGCTAGAGCTTCAGGGGGAACCCCATCCTCACCCCTCCACTTT. It codes for CSARASGGTPSSPLHF. This chain uses TRBV20-1 with TRBJ1-6, with TRBD1 matching over 7 bases. The CDR3 runs to 16 residues. V dropped 1 base and J dropped 10; count of bases not matched to a gene: 13. Germline assignment: CDR1 DFQATT and CDR2 SNEGSKA (reference sequence).

This clonotype was detected a few times. J is TRBJ2-5 and V is TRBV7-9; D remains unclear. V was clipped by 0 bases and J by 2 bases, with 19 bases between them. CDR1 and CDR2 (germline): SEHNR, FQNEAQ (reference sequence). The CDR3 has 18 residues. CDR3 loop: CASSLAAVFLESQETQYF. CDR3 DNA sequence: TGTGCCAGCAGCTTAGCGGCGGTATTCTTAGAATCACAAGAGACCCAGTACTTC. Filled out from reference TRBV7-9 and TRBJ2-5, the complete variable domain reads DTGVSQNPRHKITKRGQNVTFRCDPISEHNRLYWYRQTLGQGPEFLTYFQNEAQLEKSRLLSDRFSAERPKGSFSTLEIQRTEQGDSAMYLCASSLAAVFLESQETQYFGPGTRLLVL.

J is TRBJ2-2 and V is TRBV7-9, with D perhaps matching TRBD1 (6 bases). The CDR3 extends over 15 amino acids. Germline CDR1 and CDR2: SEHNR and FQNEAQ (reference sequence). Trimming stripped 5 bases from V and 6 bases from J, with 16 bases between. This CDR3 is CASSPQGQGPGELFF. Written as DNA, the CDR3 is TGTGCCAGCAGCCCGCAGGGACAAGGTCCCGGGGAGCTGTTTTTT. Complete variable domain (other parts from reference TRBV7-9 and TRBJ2-2): DTGVSQNPRHKITKRGQNVTFRCDPISEHNRLYWYRQTLGQGPEFLTYFQNEAQLEKSRLLSDRFSAERPKGSFSTLEIQRTEQGDSAMYLCASSPQGQGPGELFFGEGSRLTVL.

In this sample, this clonotype turned up a few times. The chain is built from TRBV6-2 or TRBV6-3 and TRBJ2-7; no reliable D call. Trimming stripped 8 bases from V and 0 bases from J, with 8 bases between. CDR1 MNHEY and CDR2 SVGEGT come from the germline V gene. The CDR3 length is 12 residues. The CDR3 loop is CASGRSSYEQYF. The CDR3 DNA is TGTGCCAGCGGTAGGAGCTCCTACGAGCAGTACTTC.

This clonotype came up many times. The chain carries TRBV3-1 and TRBJ2-2; no definite D call. Trimming removed 11 bases from V and 1 base from J, with 14 bases in between. From germline, CDR1 is LGHDT and CDR2 YNNKEL (reference sequence). This CDR3 spans 14 amino acids. The CDR3 sequence: CAATPNRNTGELFF. The CDR3 nucleotides read TGTGCCGCAACTCCAAACAGGAACACCGGGGAGCTGTTTTTT.